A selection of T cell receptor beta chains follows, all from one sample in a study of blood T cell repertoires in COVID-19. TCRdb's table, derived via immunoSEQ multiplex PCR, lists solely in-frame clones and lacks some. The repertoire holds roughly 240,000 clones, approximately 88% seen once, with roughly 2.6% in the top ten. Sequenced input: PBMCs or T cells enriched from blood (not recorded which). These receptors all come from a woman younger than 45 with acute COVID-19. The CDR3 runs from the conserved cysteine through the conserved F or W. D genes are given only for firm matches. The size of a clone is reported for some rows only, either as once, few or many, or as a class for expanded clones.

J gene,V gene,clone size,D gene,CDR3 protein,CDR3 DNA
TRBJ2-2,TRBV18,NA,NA,CASSPTDRNTGELFF,TGTGCCAGCTCCCCCACGGACAGGAACACCGGGGAGCTGTTTTTT
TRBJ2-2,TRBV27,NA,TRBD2,CASALGLAGGELFF,TGTGCCAGCGCCCTGGGACTAGCGGGGGGGGAGCTGTTTTTT
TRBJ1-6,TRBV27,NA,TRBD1,CASTGTGESYNSPLHF,TGTGCCAGCACGGGCACAGGGGAGTCCTATAATTCACCCCTCCACTTT
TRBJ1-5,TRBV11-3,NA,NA,CASSLQGKGQPQHF,TGTGCCAGCAGCCTCCAGGGGAAAGGTCAGCCCCAGCATTTT
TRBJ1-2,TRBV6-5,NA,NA,CASRQGPLNYGYTF,TGTGCCAGCAGACAGGGACCGCTTAACTATGGCTACACCTTC
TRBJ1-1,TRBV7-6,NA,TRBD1,CASSLGTGLNTEAFF,TGTGCCAGCAGCTTAGGGACAGGGCTGAACACTGAAGCTTTCTTT
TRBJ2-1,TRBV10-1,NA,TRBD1,CASSRTGDNEQFF,TGCGCCAGCAGTCGGACAGGCGACAATGAGCAGTTCTTC
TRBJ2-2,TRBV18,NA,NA,CASSPIERSGELFF,TGTGCCAGCTCACCAATTGAACGGTCCGGGGAGCTGTTTTTT
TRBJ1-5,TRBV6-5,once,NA,CASSRGPTGNQPQHF,TGTGCCAGCAGTAGGGGCCCTACAGGGAACCAGCCCCAGCATTTT
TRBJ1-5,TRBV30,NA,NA,CAWSTRGNQPQHF,TGTGCCTGGAGTACCAGGGGCAATCAGCCCCAGCATTTT
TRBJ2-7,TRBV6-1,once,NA,CASSEGPLEGYEQYF,TGTGCCAGCAGTGAAGGACCCCTAGAGGGCTACGAGCAGTACTTC
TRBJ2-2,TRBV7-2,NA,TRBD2,CASSPTSGGAEGTGELFF,TGTGCCAGCAGCCCTACTAGCGGGGGGGCCGAAGGCACCGGGGAGCTGTTTTTT
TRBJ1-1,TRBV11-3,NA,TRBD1,CASSFLDRDTEAFF,TGTGCCAGCAGCTTTCTGGACAGGGACACTGAAGCTTTCTTT
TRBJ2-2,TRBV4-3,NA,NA,CASSQDRAGTGELFF,TGCGCCAGCAGCCAAGATCGGGCAGGGACCGGGGAGCTGTTTTTT
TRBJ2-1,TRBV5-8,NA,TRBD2,CASSYLAGRYNEQFF,TGTGCCAGCAGCTATCTAGCGGGGCGCTACAATGAGCAGTTCTTC
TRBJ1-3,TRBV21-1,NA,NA,CASSSHHLCRDRGLDLSGNTIYF,TGTGCCAGCAGCTCACACCATCTTTGCCGGGACAGGGGACTAGATCTCTCTGGAAACACCATATATTTT
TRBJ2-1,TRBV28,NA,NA,CASEEVGYNEQFF,TGTGCCAGCGAGGAGGTCGGCTACAATGAGCAGTTCTTC
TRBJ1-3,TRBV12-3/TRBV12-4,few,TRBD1,CASRQDRGNTIYF,TGTGCCAGCAGACAGGACAGGGGAAACACCATATATTTT
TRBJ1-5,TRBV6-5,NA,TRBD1,CASSLRQGSQPQHF,TGTGCCAGCAGTCTTCGACAGGGTAGTCAGCCCCAGCATTTT
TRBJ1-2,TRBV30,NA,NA,CAWSRQGYGYTF,TGTGCCTGGAGCCGTCAGGGCTATGGCTACACCTTC
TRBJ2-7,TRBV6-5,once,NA,CAANQGFYEQYF,TGTGCCGCGAACCAGGGTTTCTACGAGCAGTACTTC
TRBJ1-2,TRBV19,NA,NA,CASKSEGGGYTF,TGTGCCAGTAAGTCGGAGGGCGGTGGCTACACCTTC
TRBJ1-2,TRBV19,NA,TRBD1,CASSARGLGQGTNYGYTF,TGTGCCAGTAGTGCTCGGGGGCTGGGACAGGGGACAAACTATGGCTACACCTTC
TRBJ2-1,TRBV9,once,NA,CASSVVGNLYNEQFF,TGTGCCAGCAGCGTAGTCGGGAACCTGTACAATGAGCAGTTCTTC
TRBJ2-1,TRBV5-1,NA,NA,CASSLTPYNEQFF,TGCGCCAGCAGCTTGACACCGTACAATGAGCAGTTCTTC
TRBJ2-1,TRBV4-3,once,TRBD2,CASSQDRTSGHSYNEQFF,TGCGCCAGCAGCCAAGATAGGACTAGCGGGCATTCCTACAATGAGCAGTTCTTC
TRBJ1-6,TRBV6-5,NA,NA,CASLRTGDSNSPLHF,TGTGCCAGCCTCCGGACGGGGGACTCTAATTCACCCCTCCACTTT
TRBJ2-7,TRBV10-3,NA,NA,CAISGLEDYEQYF,TGTGCCATCAGCGGACTGGAGGACTACGAGCAGTACTTC
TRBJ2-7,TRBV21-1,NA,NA,CASSKGGGRIAGTYEQYF,TGTGCCAGCAGCAAAGGGGGCGGTAGGATAGCGGGGACCTACGAGCAGTACTTC
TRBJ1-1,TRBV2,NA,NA,CASSGGGTNTEAFF,TGTGCCAGCAGCGGGGGAGGGACAAACACTGAAGCTTTCTTT
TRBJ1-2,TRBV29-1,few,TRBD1,CSVDGDRVF,TGCAGCGTTGATGGGGACAGGGTCTTC
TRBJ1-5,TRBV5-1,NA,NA,CASSLDLNQPQHF,TGCGCCAGCAGCTTGGATCTCAATCAGCCCCAGCATTTT
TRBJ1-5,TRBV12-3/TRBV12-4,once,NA,CARHSGGNQPQHF,TGTGCCAGACACTCCGGGGGCAATCAGCCCCAGCATTTT
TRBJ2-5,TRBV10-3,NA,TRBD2,CAISAGTSGGETQYF,TGTGCCATCAGTGCGGGGACTAGCGGCGGAGAGACCCAGTACTTC
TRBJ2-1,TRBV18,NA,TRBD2,CASSTLAGGSHEQFF,TGTGCCAGCTCAACACTAGCGGGGGGGTCACATGAGCAGTTCTTC
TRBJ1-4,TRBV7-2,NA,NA,CASSLGGGATNEKLFF,TGTGCCAGCAGCTTAGGAGGAGGAGCAACTAATGAAAAACTGTTTTTT
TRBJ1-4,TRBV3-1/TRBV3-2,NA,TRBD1,CASSQLTGGVNKKLFF,TGTGCCAGCAGCCAACTCACAGGGGGCGTGAACAAAAAACTGTTTTTT
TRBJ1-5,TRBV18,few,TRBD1,CASSPPNRDRDGNQPQHF,TGTGCCAGCTCACCACCGAATAGGGACAGGGATGGCAATCAGCCCCAGCATTTT
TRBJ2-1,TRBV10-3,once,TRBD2,CAISSLAGNEQFF,TGTGCCATCAGCTCACTAGCGGGCAATGAGCAGTTCTTC
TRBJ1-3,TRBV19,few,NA,CASSSNSGLGSGNTIYF,TGTGCCAGTAGTTCCAATTCAGGACTTGGCTCTGGAAACACCATATATTTT
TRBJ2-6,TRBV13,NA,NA,CASSLARAGGANVLTF,TGTGCCAGCAGCTTAGCCAGGGCGGGAGGGGCCAACGTCCTGACTTTC
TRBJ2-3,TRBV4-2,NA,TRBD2,CASSLGGSSSTDTQYF,TGTGCCAGCAGCCTGGGGGGGAGTTCTAGCACAGATACGCAGTATTTT
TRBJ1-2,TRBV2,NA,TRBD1,CASSERRTGGSRGYTF,TGTGCCAGCAGTGAAAGGAGGACAGGGGGTAGTCGAGGCTACACCTTC
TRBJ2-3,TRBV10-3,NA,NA,CAISVLRDSGDTQYF,TGTGCCATCAGTGTTTTAAGAGACAGTGGAGATACGCAGTATTTT
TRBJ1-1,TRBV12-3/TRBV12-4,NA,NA,CASSLASTEAFF,TGTGCCAGCAGTTTGGCTTCGACTGAAGCTTTCTTT
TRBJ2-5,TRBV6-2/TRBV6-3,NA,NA,CASSYVRGETQYF,TGTGCCAGCAGTTATGTCAGGGGTGAGACCCAGTACTTC
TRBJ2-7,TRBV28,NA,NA,CASNSLKTSSGYEQYF,TGTGCCAGCAACTCTTTGAAGACTTCCTCCGGATACGAGCAGTACTTC
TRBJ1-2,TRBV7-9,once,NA,CASSLGGRRNGYTF,TGTGCCAGCAGCCTCGGCGGGAGGAGGAATGGCTACACCTTC